Listed below are T cell receptor beta chains from one sample, sequenced in a study of T cell repertoires in cytomegalovirus infection. TCRdb used MiXCR to reprocess the reads, holding one entry per CDR3 protein. The sample carries under 100,000 distinct CDR3 sequences, 3.7% recorded once. The sample was PBMCs. These receptors came from a human donor in good health (CMV status not recorded). Some clones in this sample may be carry-over from other donors' samples. Each CDR3 is given with its conserved first and last residue. D genes are given only for firm matches. Clone sizes are shown as once, few or many counts, or a class when the clone is expanded.

clone_size	d_call	v_call	j_call	cdr3_aa	cdr3_nt
many	TRBD1	TRBV28	TRBJ1-1	CASSQGSQGRSEAFF	TGTGCCAGCAGTCAAGGCTCACAGGGGCGATCTGAAGCTTTCTTT
many	TRBD2	TRBV24-1	TRBJ2-1	CATSHYPGLAGEKVGSNEQFF	TGTGCCACCAGCCACTACCCGGGACTAGCGGGGGAAAAGGTCGGGTCCAATGAGCAGTTCTTC
many	NA	TRBV12-3/TRBV12-4	TRBJ1-5	CASSTTDSNQPQHF	TGTGCCAGCAGTACGACGGATAGCAATCAGCCCCAGCATTTT
many	NA	TRBV19	TRBJ1-1	CASILFGYGNTEAFF	TGTGCCAGTATCCTTTTTGGGTACGGGAACACTGAAGCTTTCTTT
many	TRBD2	TRBV7-2	TRBJ2-1	CASSLGGGRVQFF	TGTGCCAGCAGCTTAGGTGGGGGGAGGGTGCAGTTCTTC
many	TRBD1	TRBV25-1	TRBJ1-2	CASSEYDRVHGYTF	TGTGCCAGCAGTGAATACGACAGGGTGCATGGCTACACCTTC
many	NA	TRBV4-1	TRBJ1-1	CASSQDLGGVGTEAFF	TGCGCCAGCAGCCAAGATCTGGGCGGTGTGGGCACTGAAGCTTTCTTT
many	NA	TRBV15	TRBJ1-2	CATSREGDTDYGYTF	TGTGCCACCAGCAGAGAAGGGGATACAGACTATGGCTACACCTTC
medium-sized	NA	TRBV7-2	TRBJ1-3	CASRQSQGTGNTIYF	TGTGCCAGCAGACAGTCTCAGGGAACTGGAAACACCATATATTTT
many	NA	TRBV20-1	TRBJ1-5	CSARDHRGAGQPQHF	TGCAGTGCTAGAGATCATAGGGGCGCGGGGCAGCCCCAGCATTTT
many	NA	TRBV28	TRBJ1-1	CASTQVAEAFF	TGTGCCAGCACTCAGGTGGCTGAAGCTTTCTTT
many	NA	TRBV27	TRBJ2-4	CASSSFGDLAKNIQYF	TGTGCCAGCAGTTCCTTTGGGGACCTGGCCAAAAACATTCAGTACTTC
many	TRBD1	TRBV15	TRBJ1-4	CATSKDRGLNEKLFF	TGTGCCACCAGCAAAGACAGGGGACTAAATGAAAAACTGTTTTTT
few	TRBD1	TRBV2	TRBJ1-2	CARDRALSDYGYTF	TGTGCCAGAGACAGGGCCCTATCGGACTATGGCTACACCTTC
many	NA	TRBV10-3	TRBJ2-1	CAISESMAADDYNEQFF	TGTGCCATCAGTGAGTCGATGGCGGCGGACGACTACAATGAGCAGTTCTTC
many	NA	TRBV19	TRBJ1-1	CASSIDPNRRTEAFF	TGTGCCAGTAGTATAGATCCCAACAGGAGGACTGAAGCTTTCTTT
many	NA	TRBV4-3	TRBJ1-1	CASSQDPGTEAFF	TGCGCCAGCAGCCAAGATCCGGGAACTGAAGCTTTCTTT
many	NA	TRBV20-1	TRBJ1-1	CSAREDGNTEAFF	TGCAGTGCTAGAGAAGACGGGAACACTGAAGCTTTCTTT
many	NA	TRBV2	TRBJ1-1	CASSDRGAEAFF	TGTGCCAGCAGTGATCGGGGAGCTGAAGCTTTCTTT
many	TRBD1	TRBV27	TRBJ1-2	CASGPNTGGYGYTF	TGTGCCAGCGGCCCCAACACAGGGGGCTATGGCTACACCTTC
many	TRBD2	TRBV27	TRBJ2-2	CASSLFAGGFAGELFF	TGTGCCAGCAGTTTATTCGCGGGGGGGTTCGCCGGGGAGCTGTTTTTT
many	NA	TRBV4-3	TRBJ1-2	CASSQDRGGGFYGYTF	TGCGCCAGCAGCCAAGATCGGGGAGGCGGTTTCTATGGCTACACCTTC
many	NA	TRBV11-2	TRBJ1-6	CASSLGTRNSPLHF	TGTGCCAGCAGCTTAGGGACCAGGAATTCACCCCTCCACTTT
many	TRBD1	TRBV20-1	TRBJ1-5	CSARRTGGDQPQHF	TGCAGTGCTAGACGAACAGGGGGCGATCAGCCCCAGCATTTT
many	NA	TRBV28	TRBJ1-2	CASSSPLSGFVYGYTF	TGTGCCAGCAGTTCCCCTCTGTCAGGGTTCGTCTATGGCTACACCTTC
many	TRBD1	TRBV27	TRBJ2-1	CASRKGQGASEQFF	TGTGCCAGCAGGAAGGGACAGGGGGCTAGTGAGCAGTTCTTC
many	TRBD1	TRBV27	TRBJ1-1	CASSPRGITEAFF	TGTGCCAGCAGTCCCAGGGGGATCACTGAAGCTTTCTTT
many	NA	TRBV6-5	TRBJ1-6	CASRSLKGHNNSPLHF	TGTGCCAGCAGATCCCTAAAAGGGCACAATAATTCACCCCTCCACTTT
many	TRBD1	TRBV10-3	TRBJ2-1	CAIKGSDRGKNEQFF	TGTGCCATCAAGGGTTCGGACAGGGGAAAGAATGAGCAGTTCTTC
few	TRBD1	TRBV15	TRBJ1-1	CATSSFRGAEAFF	TGTGCCACCAGCAGTTTCAGGGGGGCTGAAGCTTTCTTT
many	TRBD1	TRBV29-1	TRBJ2-4	CSVGTGLGIQYF	TGCAGCGTAGGGACAGGGCTAGGCATTCAGTACTTC
many	TRBD1	TRBV6-4	TRBJ1-2	CASSDSPGGIYGYTF	TGTGCCAGCAGTGACTCTCCAGGGGGCATCTATGGCTACACCTTC
many	NA	TRBV7-3	TRBJ2-1	CASSPPTGKASYNEQFF	TGTGCCAGCAGCCCCCCCACGGGGAAAGCCTCCTACAATGAGCAGTTCTTC
many	NA	TRBV7-9	TRBJ2-7	CASSLGGLPSEQYF	TGTGCCAGCAGCTTAGGAGGCCTACCCAGCGAGCAGTACTTC
few	NA	TRBV27	TRBJ1-5	CASRGGGQPQHF	TGTGCCAGCAGAGGGGGAGGTCAGCCCCAGCATTTT
medium-sized	TRBD1	TRBV12-3/TRBV12-4	TRBJ1-1	CASSSYRLGQGAATEAFF	TGTGCCAGCAGTTCTTATCGGCTGGGACAGGGGGCAGCCACTGAAGCTTTCTTT
many	TRBD1	TRBV30	TRBJ2-7	CAWLRDRPYEQYF	TGTGCCTGGTTACGGGACAGGCCCTACGAGCAGTACTTC
many	NA	TRBV7-9	TRBJ2-3	CASSAQGPDTQYF	TGTGCCAGCAGCGCACAGGGTCCAGATACGCAGTATTTT